The rows below give T cell receptor beta chains drawn from one sample of a study of identical twins. TCRdb reanalysed the 5' RACE reads using MiXCR and keeps one entry per CDR3 protein. The sample shows about 660,000 distinct CDR3 sequences, 8.5% to 9.5% of them seen only once. These records were also assigned to another study, of yellow fever vaccine responses in identical twins.

Sequenced material: PBMCs. All receptors derive from a woman aged 18-29 years in good health. Each CDR3 is given with its conserved first and last residue. D genes are given only for firm matches. Clone sizes are given selectively: once, few, many, or a class where the clone is expanded.

V gene,J gene,D gene,clone size,CDR3 protein,CDR3 DNA
TRBV6-5,TRBJ1-4,TRBD1,NA,CASSLPVGTGPEKLFF,TGTGCCAGCAGTTTACCCGTCGGGACAGGGCCTGAAAAACTGTTTTTT
TRBV30,TRBJ2-3,NA,once,CAWNKAVSTDTQYF,TGTGCCTGGAATAAGGCAGTCAGCACAGATACGCAGTATTTT
TRBV20-1,TRBJ2-7,NA,few,CSAKSTYEQYF,TGCAGTGCTAAGTCAACCTACGAGCAGTACTTC
TRBV24-1,TRBJ2-2,NA,many,CATSEAFPGELFF,TGTGCCACCAGTGAAGCCTTTCCCGGGGAGCTGTTTTTT
TRBV6-5,TRBJ2-7,NA,few,CASSYSAGRYEQYF,TGTGCCAGCAGTTACTCGGCAGGGAGATACGAGCAGTACTTC
TRBV6-2/TRBV6-3,TRBJ2-1,TRBD1,many,CASRSSGTGMGEQFF,TGTGCCAGCAGGTCCTCCGGGACAGGGATGGGTGAGCAGTTCTTC
TRBV4-1,TRBJ2-1,TRBD2,NA,CASSSGTSGSLGYNEQFF,TGCGCCAGCAGCTCCGGGACTAGCGGGAGTCTTGGTTACAATGAGCAGTTCTTC
TRBV11-2,TRBJ2-2,NA,few,CASSSSGGRTGELFF,TGTGCCAGCAGCTCCTCGGGGGGCCGAACCGGGGAGCTGTTTTTT
TRBV6-1,TRBJ1-5,NA,NA,CASTPRREPNQPQHF,TGTGCCAGCACCCCGCGAAGGGAGCCCAATCAGCCCCAGCATTTT
TRBV21-1,TRBJ2-7,NA,NA,CASNPGWCRTSPFMSEQYF,TGTGCCAGCAATCCCGGGTGGTGCCGGACTAGTCCTTTTATGAGCGAGCAGTACTTC
TRBV3-1,TRBJ2-7,TRBD2,NA,CATTQVRPGLVTYEQYF,TGTGCCACCACCCAGGTTCGCCCGGGACTAGTCACTTACGAGCAGTACTTC
TRBV19,TRBJ2-7,NA,NA,CASSPSTQGREYEQYF,TGTGCCAGTAGTCCCTCCACACAGGGAAGGGAATACGAGCAGTACTTC
TRBV6-5,TRBJ2-6,NA,few,CASSYSGISGANVLTF,TGTGCCAGCAGTTACTCAGGGATCTCTGGGGCCAACGTCCTGACTTTC
TRBV7-2,TRBJ1-5,NA,few,CASSLLAGGNQPQHF,TGTGCCAGCAGCCTCCTCGCTGGGGGCAATCAGCCCCAGCATTTT
TRBV5-1,TRBJ2-3,TRBD1,NA,CASSSISGQGGTDTQYF,TGCGCCAGCAGCTCGATATCAGGACAGGGGGGCACAGATACGCAGTATTTT
TRBV4-1,TRBJ2-5,NA,few,CASSPIGETQYF,TGCGCCAGCAGCCCTATCGGGGAGACCCAGTACTTC
TRBV6-5,TRBJ2-7,NA,few,CASSYGERYEQYF,TGTGCCAGCAGTTACGGGGAGCGCTACGAGCAGTACTTC
TRBV2,TRBJ2-3,TRBD2,NA,CASREGTDTQYF,TGTGCCTCTCGGGAGGGAACAGATACGCAGTATTTT
TRBV27,TRBJ1-2,NA,few,CASSLNRNGNYGYTF,TGTGCCAGCAGTTTGAATAGGAACGGGAACTATGGCTACACCTTC
TRBV13,TRBJ2-7,NA,few,CASSVLDSLQNEQYF,TGTGCCAGCAGCGTTTTGGACAGCCTCCAAAACGAGCAGTACTTC
TRBV20-1,TRBJ1-5,NA,few,CSARDFSRDSNQPQHF,TGCAGTGCTAGAGATTTCAGCAGGGATAGCAATCAGCCCCAGCATTTT
TRBV6-5,TRBJ1-2,TRBD1,NA,CASSYSAGGNYGYTF,TGTGCCAGCAGTTACTCTGCAGGGGGTAACTATGGCTACACCTTC
TRBV29-1,TRBJ1-2,NA,few,CSVGGGLEYGYTF,TGCAGCGTTGGAGGGGGGTTAGAATATGGCTACACCTTC
TRBV28,TRBJ2-2,TRBD1,NA,CASSLLGQGTGELFF,TGTGCCAGCAGTTTATTGGGACAGGGCACCGGGGAGCTGTTTTTT
TRBV7-2,TRBJ2-7,TRBD2,many,CASRKSGVIEQYF,TGTGCCAGCAGAAAAAGCGGGGTTATCGAGCAGTACTTC
TRBV20-1,TRBJ2-7,TRBD1,few,CSATGQGKQYF,TGCAGTGCCACCGGACAGGGCAAGCAGTACTTC
TRBV4-3,TRBJ2-2,TRBD1,many,CASSSGQATGELFF,TGCGCCAGCAGTTCGGGACAGGCCACCGGGGAGCTGTTTTTT
TRBV12-3/TRBV12-4,TRBJ2-7,NA,NA,CASRAGYSYEQYF,TGTGCCAGCAGGGCGGGGTACTCCTACGAGCAGTACTTC
TRBV28,TRBJ2-7,TRBD1,few,CASSIHRGFYEQYF,TGTGCCAGCAGTATCCACAGGGGATTCTACGAGCAGTACTTC
TRBV7-9,TRBJ2-1,NA,many,CASSLVAEYLSNEQFF,TGTGCCAGCAGCTTAGTCGCCGAGTATCTTAGCAATGAGCAGTTCTTC
TRBV20-1,TRBJ2-1,TRBD2,many,CSAPGLAEYNEQFF,TGCAGTGCTCCAGGACTAGCAGAGTACAATGAGCAGTTCTTC
TRBV3-1,TRBJ2-3,TRBD2,few,CASSSLSGGASTDTQYF,TGTGCCAGCAGCTCCCTCAGCGGGGGGGCTAGCACAGATACGCAGTATTTT
TRBV4-1,TRBJ2-2,TRBD1,NA,CASSQVGSGQGRHGELFF,TGCGCCAGCAGCCAAGTAGGGTCGGGACAGGGAAGGCACGGGGAGCTGTTTTTT
TRBV15,TRBJ2-3,TRBD1,NA,CATSDGDRGSDTQYF,TGTGCCACCAGCGACGGGGACAGGGGTTCAGATACGCAGTATTTT
TRBV20-1,TRBJ2-7,NA,NA,CSAPASGRNSYEQYF,TGCAGTGCTCCTGCGTCGGGCAGGAACTCCTACGAGCAGTACTTC
TRBV29-1,TRBJ1-1,NA,few,CSVKSGTSNTEAFF,TGCAGCGTGAAGTCCGGGACGTCGAACACTGAAGCTTTCTTT
TRBV3-1,TRBJ2-3,TRBD2,NA,CASSQIKTSISTDTQYF,TGTGCCAGCAGCCAAATAAAGACTAGCATTAGCACAGATACGCAGTATTTT
TRBV15,TRBJ2-7,NA,NA,CATSRGVGRGTYEQYF,TGTGCCACCAGCAGAGGGGTGGGCAGGGGAACCTACGAGCAGTACTTC
TRBV5-1,TRBJ1-6,NA,NA,CASSLHLQPNNSPLHF,TGCGCCAGCAGCTTGCATCTACAACCCAATAATTCACCCCTCCACTTT
TRBV28,TRBJ2-1,NA,NA,CASSLDGGYYNEQFF,TGTGCCAGCAGTTTAGACGGGGGCTACTACAATGAGCAGTTCTTC